Detailed here is one T cell receptor beta chain. The antigen it recognizes is unknown. No per-base quality is available; no much larger clone lies one base away. Measured from the cysteine to the phenylalanine, the CDR3 is 15 residues long. The only DNA kept is the CDR3, 45 bases in frame from the first base. From V the trimming removes 7 bases and from J it removes 6 bases, while the gene matches leave 10 bases of the junction unaccounted for. From a lookup of the germline V gene, CDR1 and CDR2 are MNHNS and SASEGT. This sample stems from a study of blood T cells in healthy people across ages (dated by TCRdb to the mid-2010s). General notes on the study: In model experiments, template switching captured about one uniquely barcoded TCR beta cDNA molecule for every two T cells. To track age-related changes in TCR beta repertoire diversity, the study relied on deep sequencing normalized with unique cDNA molecular identifiers. Donors were grouped into four age groups: young (average about 15 years), middle-aged (about 40), aged (about 60) and long-lived (roughly 80). To avoid experimental bias, donors of different ages were spread randomly across the sequencing lanes. Two additional independent replicas of 1 million unique cDNA reads from the same blood draw were analyzed for two donors (one aged 18 to 29 and one aged 80 or older).

Beyond this particular receptor, the publication reports: A strong correlation was found between observed TCR beta diversity and the percentage of naive T cells measured by flow cytometry. Since profiling was done on bulk unsorted PBMCs, naive and antigen-experienced compartments could not be conclusively compared. Donor CMV infection status was unknown, potentially confounding age-related changes in expanded clonotypes. Compared with the aged group, the long-lived group had more naive CD4+ T cells, fewer expanded clones and increased TCR diversity, suggesting age selection. Estimates of total diversity based on one million sequenced T cells were considered lower bounds and underestimates. As age increased, observed TCR beta diversity per million T cells dropped in a roughly linear way, and a significant reduction was already evident by age around 41.

Systemically healthy Caucasian individuals from Russia, some 38 in total and aged about 6 to 90 years, were included as donors. Each donor gave ten milliliters of peripheral blood, collected into EDTA-treated Vacutainer tubes. Ficoll-Paque density-gradient centrifugation was used to isolate PBMCs, with at least 7 million obtained per sample. Trizol reagent was used to extract total RNA from the PBMCs, yielding at least 5.5 micrograms per sample. The percentages of naive CD45RAhigh/CD27high T cells were determined by flow cytometry on a PBMC aliquot from every donor. Library creation used 5' RACE. TCRdb records Illumina HiSeq 2500 as the sequencer. A second about 6 to 11 cycle PCR used a sample-barcoded 5' primer and a J-beta primer mix. A template-switch 5' adaptor carrying 12 random nucleotides introduced a unique molecular identifier onto each TCR beta cDNA molecule. Each sample yielded at least 2.5 million CDR3-containing paired-end reads. All of the RNA was converted into first-strand cDNA using the Mint cDNA synthesis kit, with a TRBC-specific oligonucleotide serving as the primer. After uracil-DNA glycosylase treatment, a first 18-cycle PCR used universal primers M1SS and BC2_uni_R on all cDNA. The authors processed their data as follows. Each sample was normalized by randomly selecting 1 million high-quality reads, each carrying a distinct molecular identifier. Reads sharing molecular identifiers were discarded rather than binned into consensus sequences. CDR3 identification, clonotype clustering and error correction used MiTCR with a Q25 quality threshold and the strictest error-elimination algorithm. A nonparametric unseen species model with Euler transformation was used to estimate lower-bound total TCR beta diversity. Using fastp trimming at Q25 and MiXCR clonotype assembly, TCRdb reanalyzed the public sequencing data and kept in-frame beta chains. Rows merge per CDR3 protein into single entries with the most common DNA and genes. These V and J calls rely on TCRdb rather than the paper's analysis. The sample table contains over a million distinct CDR3 sequences; only one count was recorded for 59% of them. Under 8.5% of the sample comes from the top ten.

The sample was blood. The V and J genes are TRBV6-1 and TRBJ2-1, with 9 bases aligning to TRBD1. This TCR was sampled from a man aged 18 to 29 in good health. The DNA reads as follows: TGTGCCAGCAAGAATACCGGGACAGGGTTCAATGAGCAGTTCTTC. Its translation reads: CASKNTGTGFNEQFF.